Presented here are 26 T cell receptor beta chains from one specimen sequenced in a study of T-cell memory formation after mild COVID-19. Using its own MiXCR run on the 5' RACE reads, TCRdb lists one record per CDR3 protein. The data hold approximately 290,000 distinct CDR3 sequences, with approximately 16% observed a single time. Sequenced input: PBMCs or a T cell subset sorted from them (not recorded which). These receptors all stem from a man aged 18 to 35 who had mild COVID-19 (a few samples of this study predate the infection). Cell type and time point are not known.

V and J are TRBV5-1 and TRBJ2-7; 10 nucleotides align to TRBD1. V was clipped by 0 bases and J by 6 bases; unmatched bases: 3. The CDR3 covers 14 residues. Per germline, CDR1 SGHRS and CDR2 YFSETQ. The CDR3 DNA reads as TGCGCCAGCAGCTTGGGGCGGACAGGGGGCGAGCAGTACTTC. It translates to CASSLGRTGGEQYF.

This clonotype occurred many times. The chain employs TRBV12-3 or TRBV12-4 and TRBJ2-5; D is perhaps TRBD1 (5 bases). CDR3 length equals 15 residues. Trimming stripped 2 bases from V and 0 bases from J, with 10 bases between. The CDR3 region has the DNA TGTGCCAGCAGTTTAAGGTCAGGGTACCAAGAGACCCAGTACTTC. It codes for CASSLRSGYQETQYF.

In its sample, this clonotype was seen many times. Sequence at one end of the junction differs from germline and may be a read error. The chain employs TRBV6-2 or TRBV6-3 and TRBJ2-1; 7 bases match TRBD1. Germline CDR1 reads MNHEY; CDR2 reads SVGEGT. The CDR3 is 11 residues long. CDR3 in amino acids: CASRQGNEQFF. In nucleotides, the CDR3 is TGCGCCAGCAGACAGGGCAATGAGCAGTTCTTC.

The rearrangement links TRBV6-6 to TRBJ2-1, with a tentative D call TRBD2 (6 bases). The V end lost 2 bases, the J end lost 9 bases, and 14 bases lay between the germline ends. The germline CDR1 and CDR2 sequences are MNHNY and SVGAGI (reference sequence). This CDR3 contains 14 residues. The CDR3 bases are TGTGCCAGCAGTTACCAACTAGCTATCGGTGAGCAGTTCTTC. The encoded protein is CASSYQLAIGEQFF.

The sample holds many counts of this clonotype. The V call is TRBV6-2 or TRBV6-3, the J call TRBJ2-1, with 7 nucleotides matching TRBD2. Trimming removed 8 bases from V and 9 bases from J; junction bases left unmatched: 10. From germline, CDR1 is MNHEY and CDR2 SVGEGT. This CDR3 is 13 amino acids long. The CDR3 loop is CASAKSGGSEQFF. The CDR3 DNA reads as TGTGCCAGCGCGAAGTCCGGGGGGTCTGAGCAGTTCTTC.

The chain has TRBV3-1 and TRBJ1-4, with D tentatively TRBD1 (5 bases). V lost 8 bases, J lost 4 bases, and 8 bases lay in between. Germline V gene sequence: CDR1 LGHDT, CDR2 YNNKEL (reference sequence). The CDR3 is made up of 12 amino acids. CDR3 DNA: TGTGCCAGCGAAGGGGTTAATGAAAAACTGTTTTTT. It specifies CASEGVNEKLFF.

The chain recombines TRBV7-2 with TRBJ2-5, with 11 bases that match TRBD2. Germline lookup yields CDR1 SGHTA and CDR2 FQGNSA. V gave up 4 bases and J gave up 5 bases; unmatched junction bases: 6. This CDR3 has 15 residues. The CDR3 DNA follows: TGTGCCAGCAGCTCCCTTAGCGGGGGGGCGGAGACCCAGTACTTC. This codes for CASSSLSGGAETQYF.

This rearrangement joins TRBV18 to TRBJ1-1; D is unresolved. Trimming pared 1 base from V and 5 bases from J, leaving 8 bases between. The germline V gene encodes CDR1 KGHSH and CDR2 LQKENI. CDR3 length equals 13 residues. This CDR3 reads CASSPRAGTEAFF. The DNA for the CDR3 is TGTGCCAGCTCACCACGCGCGGGTACTGAAGCTTTCTTT.

Many counts were recorded for this clonotype. The chain couples TRBV5-1 to TRBJ2-3, with a possible D match to TRBD1 (6 bases). V was clipped by 2 bases and J by 6 bases, with 10 bases between them. The V gene's germline CDR1 is SGHRS and CDR2 YFSETQ. CDR3 size: 13 residues. The CDR3 loop is CASSFWGRDTQYF. As DNA, the CDR3 is TGCGCCAGCAGCTTCTGGGGGCGGGATACGCAGTATTTT.

In this sample, this clonotype turned up many times. The chain employs TRBV7-9 and TRBJ2-1; the D gene is possibly TRBD1 (6 bases). This CDR3 comprises 15 residues. Trimming stripped 11 bases from V and 3 bases from J, with 20 bases between. Germline CDR1 and CDR2: SEHNR and FQNEAQ (reference sequence). CDR3 bases: TGTGCCGAGGAAAGGGGGTCGCTCAGCTACAATGAGCAGTTCTTC. Amino acid sequence: CAEERGSLSYNEQFF.

This clonotype has only a few counts. The chain combines TRBV20-1 with TRBJ1-2; 7 positions match TRBD1. Unmatched junction bases numbered 8, after V lost 6 bases and J lost 1 base. There are 14 residues in the CDR3. Germline-derived CDR1 and CDR2 are DFQATT and SNEGSKA (reference sequence). CDR3 amino acids: CSAIGQAFNYGYTF. CDR3 bases: TGCAGTGCCATTGGACAGGCCTTTAACTATGGCTACACCTTC.

Only a few counts were recorded for this clonotype. V is TRBV7-9 and J is TRBJ1-2; no reliable D call. This CDR3 has 15 amino acids. Deletions cut 5 bases from V and 8 bases from J, with 21 bases between. Germline V CDR1 and CDR2: SEHNR, FQNEAQ (reference sequence). DNA of the CDR3: TGTGCCAGCAGCCGGGCGGAGCCGGTGCTTGGGGGCTACACCTTC. Translation: CASSRAEPVLGGYTF.

The gene calls are TRBV7-2 and TRBJ2-1; the D gene is possibly TRBD2 (7 bases). Germline V gene sequence: CDR1 SGHTA, CDR2 FQGNSA. V gave up 4 bases and J gave up 4 bases, with 14 bases separating them. CDR3 length: 15 residues. CDR3 in amino acids: CASSSRGTTYNEQFF. The CDR3 nucleotides are TGTGCCAGCAGCTCGAGGGGGACTACTTACAATGAGCAGTTCTTC. The whole variable domain, filled in from reference TRBV7-2 and TRBJ2-1, reads GAGVSQSPSNKVTEKGKDVELRCDPISGHTALYWYRQSLGQGLEFLIYFQGNSAPDKSGLPSDRFSAERTGGSVSTLTIQRTQQEDSAVYLCASSSRGTTYNEQFFGPGTRLTVL.

A few counts support this clonotype. The chain's CDR3 is CASSLDGVGANVLTF. In nucleotides, the CDR3 is TGTGCCAGCAGCTTAGACGGGGTCGGGGCCAACGTCCTGACTTTC. The J gene is TRBJ2-6, the V gene TRBV7-2, with D perhaps matching TRBD2 (5 bases). Germline V gives CDR1 SGHTA, CDR2 FQGNSA. The CDR3 contains 15 residues. The V gene lost 1 base and the J gene lost 4 bases, with 8 bases spanning the gap.

This clonotype appeared a few times. The CDR3 nucleotides read TGTGCCAGCAGTTACTCGGCGTGGGGCTCTGGCTACACCTTC. It codes for CASSYSAWGSGYTF. V and J are TRBV6-6 and TRBJ1-2; D perhaps matches TRBD1 (5 bases). The CDR3 is 14 amino acids. V lost 0 bases and J 7 bases, leaving 12 bases between the germline ends. In germline, CDR1 is MNHNY, CDR2 SVGAGI (reference sequence).

V usage is TRBV27 and J usage is TRBJ1-1, with a weak D call TRBD1 (6 bases). This CDR3 comprises 14 residues. Germline CDR1 MNHEY, CDR2 SMNVEV (reference sequence). V was clipped by 5 bases and J by 3 bases, with 13 bases between them. The CDR3 DNA is TGTGCCAGCAGTGCCCCCGGGGGCTACACTGAAGCTTTCTTT. Its translation is CASSAPGGYTEAFF.

The table lists this clonotype with a few counts. The chain couples TRBV5-1 to TRBJ2-3, with D perhaps given as TRBD1 or TRBD2 (6 bases each). The germline V gene encodes CDR1 SGHRS and CDR2 YFSETQ. This CDR3 is built from 16 residues. V was shortened by 0 bases and J by 1 base, with 12 bases between the two germline ends. CDR3 amino acids: CASSLGGTQGTDTQYF. The CDR3 coding sequence is TGCGCCAGCAGCTTGGGCGGGACACAAGGCACAGATACGCAGTATTTT.

The chain uses TRBV4-1 and TRBJ1-5; D remains ambiguous. There are 13 residues in the CDR3. Germline assignment: CDR1 MGHRA and CDR2 YSYEKL. V was pared by 1 base and J by 7 bases, with 8 bases between. The CDR3 loop is CASSQVGEQPQHF. CDR3 coding DNA: TGCGCCAGCAGCCAAGTTGGTGAGCAGCCCCAGCATTTT.

This clonotype was detected a few times. This CDR3 is CASTLQKDWPFHTGELFF. The DNA for the CDR3 is TGTGCCAGCACCCTCCAGAAGGACTGGCCTTTTCACACCGGGGAGCTGTTTTTT. This sequence joins TRBV4-2 and TRBJ2-2, with D perhaps TRBD2 (5 bases). The CDR3 spans 18 residues. Germline V CDR1 and CDR2: LGHNA, YNFKEQ. The V end was cut by 7 bases, the J end by 3 bases, with 24 bases between.

In its sample, this clonotype was seen a few times. This chain links TRBV29-1 with TRBJ1-4; the D gene is possibly TRBD1 (5 bases). The CDR3 length is 13 residues. The V and J ends lost 6 bases and 6 bases respectively, with 14 bases between them. Germline CDR1 SQVTM, CDR2 ANQGSEA. CDR3 protein: CSVLGERDEKLFF. The CDR3 nucleotides are TGCAGCGTGCTAGGGGAAAGGGATGAAAAACTGTTTTTT.

V and J are TRBV14 and TRBJ1-4; D is undetermined. Germline CDR1 SGHDN, CDR2 FVKESK. V was clipped by 1 base and J by 6 bases, with 12 bases between them. CDR3 length equals 15 residues. The CDR3 loop is CASSQGAGSDEKLFF. For the CDR3, the DNA is TGTGCCAGCAGCCAAGGGGCCGGATCCGATGAAAAACTGTTTTTT. The full variable domain, with the rest looked up from reference TRBV14 and TRBJ1-4, is EAGVTQFPSHSVIEKGQTVTLRCDPISGHDNLYWYRRVMGKEIKFLLHFVKESKQDESGMPNNRFLAERTGGTYSTLKVQPAELEDSGVYFCASSQGAGSDEKLFFGSGTQLSVL.

In its sample, this clonotype was seen a few times. The chain is built from TRBV5-1 and TRBJ1-6; maybe TRBD1 (6 bases). The V end lost 4 bases, the J end lost 10 bases, and 21 bases lay between the germline ends. CDR3 length: 16 residues. The V gene's germline CDR1 is SGHRS and CDR2 YFSETQ. CDR3 residues: CASSLQTGTSGSPLHF. The CDR3 DNA follows: TGCGCCAGCAGCCTACAAACAGGGACCTCTGGGTCACCCCTCCACTTT. Complete variable domain (other parts from reference TRBV5-1 and TRBJ1-6): KAGVTQTPRYLIKTRGQQVTLSCSPISGHRSVSWYQQTPGQGLQFLFEYFSETQRNKGNFPGRFSGRQFSNSRSEMNVSTLELGDSALYLCASSLQTGTSGSPLHFGNGTRLTVT.

This rearrangement joins TRBV10-3 to TRBJ2-1; D gene ambiguous. The V gene lost 6 bases and the J gene lost 3 bases, with 9 bases spanning the gap. The germline V gene encodes CDR1 ENHRY and CDR2 SYGVKD. This CDR3 spans 13 amino acids. The CDR3 DNA reads TGTGCCATCAGGGCCAAGCTCTACAATGAGCAGTTCTTC. As protein: CAIRAKLYNEQFF.

The rearrangement uses TRBV4-2 and TRBJ1-4, with 8 bases that match TRBD1. The V gene end was trimmed by 4 bases and the J gene end by 8 bases; junction bases not matched to a gene: 15. Per the germline V gene, CDR1 is LGHNA and CDR2 is YNFKEQ. The CDR3 is made up of 17 amino acids. The CDR3 DNA is TGTGCCAGCAGCCTTCGGCAGGGGGCCAGGGAACGGGAAAAACTGTTTTTT. Protein sequence: CASSLRQGAREREKLFF.

In this sample, this clonotype turned up a few times. The chain is built from TRBV6-4 and TRBJ2-7; D perhaps matches TRBD2 (6 bases). CDR3 size: 17 residues. Trimming left V 2 bases short and J 0 bases short, with 17 bases between. Looked up from germline, CDR1 is MRHNA and CDR2 is SNTAGT. The chain's CDR3 is CASSDTPQGLSSYEQYV. CDR3 DNA sequence: TGTGCCAGCAGTGACACACCCCAGGGACTCTCCTCCTACGAGCAGTACGTC.

This sequence joins TRBV12-3 or TRBV12-4 and TRBJ1-1, with 7 bases identical to TRBD1. This CDR3 is 13 amino acids long. Trimming removed 4 bases from V and 3 bases from J; junction bases left unmatched: 2. CDR3 in amino acids: CASSYQGDTEAFF. CDR3 nucleotides: TGTGCCAGCAGTTACCAGGGGGACACTGAAGCTTTCTTT.